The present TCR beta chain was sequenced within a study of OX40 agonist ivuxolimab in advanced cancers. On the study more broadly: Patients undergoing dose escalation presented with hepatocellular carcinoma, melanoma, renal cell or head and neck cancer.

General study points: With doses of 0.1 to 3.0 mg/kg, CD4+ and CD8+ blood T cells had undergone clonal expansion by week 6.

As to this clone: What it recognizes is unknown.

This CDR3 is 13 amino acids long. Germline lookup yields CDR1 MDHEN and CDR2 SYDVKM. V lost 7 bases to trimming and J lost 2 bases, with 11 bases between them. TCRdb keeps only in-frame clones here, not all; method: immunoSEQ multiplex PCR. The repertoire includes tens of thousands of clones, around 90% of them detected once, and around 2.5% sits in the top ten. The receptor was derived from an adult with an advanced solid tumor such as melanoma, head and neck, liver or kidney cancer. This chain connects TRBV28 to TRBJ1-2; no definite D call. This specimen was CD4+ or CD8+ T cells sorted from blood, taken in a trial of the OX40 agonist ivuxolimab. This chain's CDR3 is CASTLTTNYGYTF. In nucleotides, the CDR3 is TGTGCCAGCACCCTAACGACGAACTATGGCTACACCTTC.